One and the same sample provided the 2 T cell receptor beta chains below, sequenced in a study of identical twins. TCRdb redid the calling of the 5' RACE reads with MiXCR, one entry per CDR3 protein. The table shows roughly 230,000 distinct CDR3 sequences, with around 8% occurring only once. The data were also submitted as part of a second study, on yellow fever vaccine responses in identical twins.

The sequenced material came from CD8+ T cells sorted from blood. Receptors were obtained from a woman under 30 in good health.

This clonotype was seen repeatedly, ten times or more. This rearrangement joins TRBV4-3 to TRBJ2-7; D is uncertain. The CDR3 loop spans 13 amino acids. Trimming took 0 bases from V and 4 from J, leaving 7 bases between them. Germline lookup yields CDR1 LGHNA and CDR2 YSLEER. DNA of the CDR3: TGCGCCAGCAGCCAAGACGGCGGTTACGAGCAGTACTTC. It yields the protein CASSQDGGYEQYF.

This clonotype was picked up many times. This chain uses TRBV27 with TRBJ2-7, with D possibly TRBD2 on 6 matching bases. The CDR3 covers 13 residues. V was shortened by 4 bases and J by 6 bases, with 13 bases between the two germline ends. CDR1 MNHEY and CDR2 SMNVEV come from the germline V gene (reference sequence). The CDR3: CASSYPSGREQYF. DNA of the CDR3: TGTGCCAGCAGTTACCCGAGCGGGCGCGAGCAGTACTTC.